This paragraph reports one T cell receptor (beta chain). What it recognizes is unknown. Each CDR3 protein is one row after TCRdb ran MiXCR on the 5' RACE reads. This table holds about 890,000 distinct CDR3 sequences, roughly 12% found once. Trimming took off 2 bases at V and 7 bases at J, with 17 bases between the two ends. The germline CDR1 and CDR2 sequences are SGHVS and FNYEAQ. This CDR3 has 15 amino acids. The sample is drawn from a study of identical twins. Findings and caveats of the study: Conclusions leaned on cross-sectional statistical analysis and did not track the same donors over time.

Another study also made use of these data, one on yellow fever vaccine responses in identical twins.

J is TRBJ2-5 and V is TRBV7-6; perhaps D is TRBD1 or TRBD2 (5 bases each). Sequenced input: PBMCs. The clonotype was recovered from a woman aged 18 to 35 in good health. The CDR3 DNA is TGTGCCAGCAGCTTACCCCGGGACCCTCTGGTGACCCAGTACTTC. This sequence encodes CASSLPRDPLVTQYF. Combining the CDR3 with reference TRBV7-6 and TRBJ2-5 gives the whole variable domain GAGVSQSPRYKVTKRGQDVALRCDPISGHVSLYWYRQALGQGPEFLTYFNYEAQQDKSGLPNDRFSAERPEGSISTLTIQRTEQRDSAMYRCASSLPRDPLVTQYFGPGTRLLVL.